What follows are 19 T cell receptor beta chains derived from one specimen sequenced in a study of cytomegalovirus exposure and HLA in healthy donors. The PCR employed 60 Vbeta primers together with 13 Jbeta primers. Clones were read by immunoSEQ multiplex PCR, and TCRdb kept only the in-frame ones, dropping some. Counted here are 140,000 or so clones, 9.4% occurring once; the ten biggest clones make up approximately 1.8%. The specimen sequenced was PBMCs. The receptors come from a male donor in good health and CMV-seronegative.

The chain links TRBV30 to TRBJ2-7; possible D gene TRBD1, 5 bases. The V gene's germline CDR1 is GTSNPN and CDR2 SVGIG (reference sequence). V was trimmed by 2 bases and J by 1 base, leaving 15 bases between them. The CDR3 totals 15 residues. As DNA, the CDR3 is TGTGCCTGGAGTCAAACAGGCCGATTTTCCTACGAGCAGTACTTC. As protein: CAWSQTGRFSYEQYF.

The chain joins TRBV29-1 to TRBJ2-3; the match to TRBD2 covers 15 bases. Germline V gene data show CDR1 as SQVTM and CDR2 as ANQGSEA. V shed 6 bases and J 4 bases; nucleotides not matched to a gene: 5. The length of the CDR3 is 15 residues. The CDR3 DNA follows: TGCAGCGTAGGCCGGACTAGCGGGAGGGCAGATACGCAGTATTTT. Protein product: CSVGRTSGRADTQYF.

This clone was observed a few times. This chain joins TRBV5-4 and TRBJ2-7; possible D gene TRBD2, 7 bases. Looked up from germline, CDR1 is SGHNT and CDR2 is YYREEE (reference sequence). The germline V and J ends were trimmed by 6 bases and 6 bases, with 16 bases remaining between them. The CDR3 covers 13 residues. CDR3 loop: CASKRGGVGEQYF. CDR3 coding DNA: TGTGCCAGCAAACGAGGGGGGGTGGGCGAGCAGTACTTC. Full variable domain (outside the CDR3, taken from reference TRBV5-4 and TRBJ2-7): ETGVTQSPTHLIKTRGQQVTLRCSSQSGHNTVSWYQQALGQGPQFIFQYYREEENGRGNFPPRFSGLQFPNYSSELNVNALELDDSALYLCASKRGGVGEQYFGPGTRLTVT.

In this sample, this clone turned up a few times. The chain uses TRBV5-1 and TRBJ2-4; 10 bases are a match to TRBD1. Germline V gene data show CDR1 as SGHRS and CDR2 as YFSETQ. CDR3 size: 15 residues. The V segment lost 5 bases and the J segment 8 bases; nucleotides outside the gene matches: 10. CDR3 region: CASRSGTGELDIQYF. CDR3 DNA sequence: TGCGCCAGCAGGTCTGGGACAGGGGAATTAGACATTCAGTACTTC.

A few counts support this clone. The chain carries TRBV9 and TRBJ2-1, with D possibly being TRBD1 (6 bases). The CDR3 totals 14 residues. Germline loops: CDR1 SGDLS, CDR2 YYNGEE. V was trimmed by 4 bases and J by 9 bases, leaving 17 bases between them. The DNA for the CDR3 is TGTGCCAGCAGCATAACTAACAGGGCCCGTGAGCAGTTCTTC. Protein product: CASSITNRAREQFF.

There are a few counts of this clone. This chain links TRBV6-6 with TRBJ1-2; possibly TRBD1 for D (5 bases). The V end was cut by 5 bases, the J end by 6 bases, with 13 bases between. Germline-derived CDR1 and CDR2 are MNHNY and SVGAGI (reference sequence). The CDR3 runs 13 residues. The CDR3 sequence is CASSPSGGDGYTF. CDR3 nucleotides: TGTGCCAGCAGTCCCTCGGGGGGGGATGGCTACACCTTC.

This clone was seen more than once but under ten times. CDR3 nucleotides: TGTGCCAGCAGCTGGGGACTTGGGACTAATGAAAAACTGTTTTTT. Its protein product is CASSWGLGTNEKLFF. V and J are TRBV5-4 and TRBJ1-4; tentative D call: TRBD1 (5 bases). Germline CDR1 reads SGHNT; CDR2 reads YYREEE (reference sequence). There are 15 residues in the CDR3. V was clipped by 3 bases and J by 2 bases, with 11 bases between them.

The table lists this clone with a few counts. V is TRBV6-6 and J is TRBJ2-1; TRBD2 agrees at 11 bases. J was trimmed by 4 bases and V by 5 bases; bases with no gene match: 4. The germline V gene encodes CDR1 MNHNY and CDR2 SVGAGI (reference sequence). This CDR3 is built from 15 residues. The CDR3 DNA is TGTGCCAGCAGTCCGGGACTAGCGGTTTACAATGAGCAGTTCTTC. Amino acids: CASSPGLAVYNEQFF.

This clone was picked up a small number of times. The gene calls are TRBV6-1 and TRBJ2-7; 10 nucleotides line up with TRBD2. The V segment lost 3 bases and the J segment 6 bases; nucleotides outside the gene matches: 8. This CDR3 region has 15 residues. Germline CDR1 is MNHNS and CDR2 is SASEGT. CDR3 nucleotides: TGTGCCAGCAGTGACCCCAGCGGGGGGGTTTTCGAGCAGTACTTC. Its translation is CASSDPSGGVFEQYF.

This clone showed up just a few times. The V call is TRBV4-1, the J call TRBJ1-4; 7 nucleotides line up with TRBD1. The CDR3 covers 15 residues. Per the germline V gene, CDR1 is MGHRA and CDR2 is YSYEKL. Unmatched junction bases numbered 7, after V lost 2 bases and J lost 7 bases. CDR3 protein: CASSQPGYRGEKLFF. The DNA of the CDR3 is TGCGCCAGCAGCCAACCTGGGTACAGGGGTGAAAAACTGTTTTTT.

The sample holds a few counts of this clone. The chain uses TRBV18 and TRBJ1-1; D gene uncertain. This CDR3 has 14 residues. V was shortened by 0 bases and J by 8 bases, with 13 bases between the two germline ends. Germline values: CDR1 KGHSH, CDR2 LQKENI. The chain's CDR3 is CASSPPKAGREAFF. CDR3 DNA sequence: TGTGCCAGCTCACCACCCAAGGCCGGGAGAGAAGCTTTCTTT.

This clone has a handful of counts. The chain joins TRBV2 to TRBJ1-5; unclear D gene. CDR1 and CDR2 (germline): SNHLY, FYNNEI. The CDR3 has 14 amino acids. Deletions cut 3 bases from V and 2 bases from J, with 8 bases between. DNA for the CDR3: TGTGCCAGCAGTGACGAGGGAGGCAATCAGCCCCAGCATTTT. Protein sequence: CASSDEGGNQPQHF. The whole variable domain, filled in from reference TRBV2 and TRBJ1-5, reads EPEVTQTPSHQVTQMGQEVILRCVPISNHLYFYWYRQILGQKVEFLVSFYNNEISEKSEIFDDQFSVERPDGSNFTLKIRSTKLEDSAMYFCASSDEGGNQPQHFGDGTRLSIL.

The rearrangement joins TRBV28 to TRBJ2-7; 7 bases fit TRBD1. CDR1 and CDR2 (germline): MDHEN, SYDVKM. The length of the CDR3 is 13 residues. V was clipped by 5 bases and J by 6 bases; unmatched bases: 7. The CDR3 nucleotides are TGTGCCAGCAGTAACAGGGGAGAGAGCGAGCAGTACTTC. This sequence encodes CASSNRGESEQYF.

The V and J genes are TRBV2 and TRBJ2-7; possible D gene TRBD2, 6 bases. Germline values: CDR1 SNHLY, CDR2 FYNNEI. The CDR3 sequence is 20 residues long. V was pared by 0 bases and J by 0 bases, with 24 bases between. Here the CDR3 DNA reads TGTGCCAGCAGTGAAGCGATGCCCAGCGGGTCGTGGGGGAGCTCCTACGAGCAGTACTTC. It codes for CASSEAMPSGSWGSSYEQYF.

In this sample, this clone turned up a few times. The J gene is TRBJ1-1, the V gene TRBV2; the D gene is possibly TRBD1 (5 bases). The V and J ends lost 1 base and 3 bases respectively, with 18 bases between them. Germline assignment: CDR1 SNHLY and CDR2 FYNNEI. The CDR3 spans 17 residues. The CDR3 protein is CASSEVPLGLRDTEAFF. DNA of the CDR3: TGTGCCAGCAGTGAAGTCCCCTTGGGACTGCGGGACACTGAAGCTTTCTTT.

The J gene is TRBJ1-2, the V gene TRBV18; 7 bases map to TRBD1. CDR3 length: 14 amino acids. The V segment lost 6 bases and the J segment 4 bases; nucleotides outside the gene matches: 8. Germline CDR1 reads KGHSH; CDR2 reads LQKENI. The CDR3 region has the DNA TGTGCCAGCTCTCGGGACAGAATTTTCTATGGCTACACCTTC. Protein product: CASSRDRIFYGYTF.

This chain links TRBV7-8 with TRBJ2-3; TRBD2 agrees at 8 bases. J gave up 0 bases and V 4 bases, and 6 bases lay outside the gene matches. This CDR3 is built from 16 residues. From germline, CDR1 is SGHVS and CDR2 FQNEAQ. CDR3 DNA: TGTGCCAGCAGCTACTCCAGCGGGGGCAGCACAGATACGCAGTATTTT. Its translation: CASSYSSGGSTDTQYF.

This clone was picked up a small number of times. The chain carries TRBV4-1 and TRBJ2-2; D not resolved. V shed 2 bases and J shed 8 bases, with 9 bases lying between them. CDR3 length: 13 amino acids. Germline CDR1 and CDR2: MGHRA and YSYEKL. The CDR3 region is CASSQTIGGELFF. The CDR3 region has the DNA TGCGCCAGCAGCCAAACTATCGGGGGGGAGCTGTTTTTT.

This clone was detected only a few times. The CDR3, as DNA: TGTGCCAGCAGGTCGACAGGGGCGAATGAAAAACTGTTTTTT. Its translation: CASRSTGANEKLFF. V and J are TRBV2 and TRBJ1-4; TRBD1 agrees at 8 bases. The CDR3 runs to 14 residues. Germline V gene data show CDR1 as SNHLY and CDR2 as FYNNEI. Unmatched junction bases numbered 5, after V lost 6 bases and J lost 5 bases.